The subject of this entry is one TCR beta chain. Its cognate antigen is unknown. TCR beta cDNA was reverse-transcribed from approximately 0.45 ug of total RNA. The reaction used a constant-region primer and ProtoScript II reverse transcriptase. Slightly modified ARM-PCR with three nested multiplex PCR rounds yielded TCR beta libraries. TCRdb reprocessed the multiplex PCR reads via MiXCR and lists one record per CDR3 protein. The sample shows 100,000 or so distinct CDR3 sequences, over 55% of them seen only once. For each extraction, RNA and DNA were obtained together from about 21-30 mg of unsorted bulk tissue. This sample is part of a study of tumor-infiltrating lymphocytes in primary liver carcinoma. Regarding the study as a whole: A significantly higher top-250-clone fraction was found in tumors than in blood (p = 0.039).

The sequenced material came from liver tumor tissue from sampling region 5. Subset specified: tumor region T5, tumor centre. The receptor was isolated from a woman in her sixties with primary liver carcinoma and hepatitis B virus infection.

The DNA of the CDR3 is TGTGCCAGCAGTTTCGGCGGGAGCCCTAGCACAGATACGCAGTATTTT. Amino acids: CASSFGGSPSTDTQYF. The rearrangement joins TRBV28 to TRBJ2-3, with 7 bases matching TRBD2. With V trimmed by 3 bases and J by 0 bases, 6 bases remained unmatched. The CDR3 has 16 amino acids. Germline assignment: CDR1 MDHEN and CDR2 SYDVKM. Combining the CDR3 with reference TRBV28 and TRBJ2-3 gives the whole variable domain DVKVTQSSRYLVKRTGEKVFLECVQDMDHENMFWYRQDPGLGLRLIYFSYDVKMKEKGDIPEGYSVSREKKERFSLILESASTNQTSMYLCASSFGGSPSTDTQYFGPGTRLTVL.